This T cell receptor beta chain came from a study of blood T cell repertoires in COVID-19. The data were produced by immunoSEQ multiplex PCR, yet TCRdb's version contains in-frame clones alone and is incomplete. In the table there are 150,000 or so clones, over 70% of which are singletons. This clone appeared a single time. The CDR3 consists of 15 residues. Germline V gene sequence: CDR1 SGHDT, CDR2 YYEEEE. The J segment lost 2 bases and the V segment lost 0 bases, leaving 3 bases of the junction unmatched. The chain is built from TRBV5-6 and TRBJ1-1, with 8 bases aligning to TRBD1. This TCR was recovered from a woman between 55 and 75 years old with acute or convalescent COVID-19. The source material was peripheral blood. CDR3 region: CASSLGQGANTEAFF. For the CDR3, the DNA is TGTGCCAGCAGCTTGGGCCAGGGGGCAAACACTGAAGCTTTCTTT.